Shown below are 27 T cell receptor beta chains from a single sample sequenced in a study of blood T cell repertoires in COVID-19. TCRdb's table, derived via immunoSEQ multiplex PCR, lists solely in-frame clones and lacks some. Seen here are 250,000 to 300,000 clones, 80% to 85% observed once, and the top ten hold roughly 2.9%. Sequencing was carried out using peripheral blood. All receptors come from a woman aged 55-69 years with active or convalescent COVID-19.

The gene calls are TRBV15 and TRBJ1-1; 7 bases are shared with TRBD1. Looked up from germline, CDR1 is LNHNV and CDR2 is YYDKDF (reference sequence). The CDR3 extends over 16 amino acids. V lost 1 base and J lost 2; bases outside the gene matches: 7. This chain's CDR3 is CATSRAPGQRNTEAFF. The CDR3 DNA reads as TGTGCCACCAGCAGAGCTCCGGGACAGAGAAACACTGAAGCTTTCTTT.

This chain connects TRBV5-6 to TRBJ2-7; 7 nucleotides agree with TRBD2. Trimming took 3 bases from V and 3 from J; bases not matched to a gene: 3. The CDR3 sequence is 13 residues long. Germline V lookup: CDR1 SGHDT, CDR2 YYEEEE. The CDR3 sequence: CASSSIAGYEQYF. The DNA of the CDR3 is TGTGCCAGCAGCTCCATAGCGGGCTACGAGCAGTACTTC.

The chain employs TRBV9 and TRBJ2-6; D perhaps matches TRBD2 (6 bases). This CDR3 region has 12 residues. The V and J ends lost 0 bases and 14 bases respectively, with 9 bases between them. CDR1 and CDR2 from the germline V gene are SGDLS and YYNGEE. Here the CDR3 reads CASSVGEDFLTF. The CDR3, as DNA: TGTGCCAGCAGCGTAGGGGAGGATTTCCTGACTTTC.

This CDR3 reads CASSPRGAGADTQYF. The CDR3, as DNA: TGTGCCAGCTCACCGCGGGGGGCGGGTGCAGATACGCAGTATTTT. This rearrangement joins TRBV18 to TRBJ2-3; 8 nucleotides match TRBD2. CDR1 and CDR2 from the germline V gene are KGHSH and LQKENI. This CDR3 has 15 residues. With V trimmed by 3 bases and J by 4 bases, 6 bases remained unmatched.

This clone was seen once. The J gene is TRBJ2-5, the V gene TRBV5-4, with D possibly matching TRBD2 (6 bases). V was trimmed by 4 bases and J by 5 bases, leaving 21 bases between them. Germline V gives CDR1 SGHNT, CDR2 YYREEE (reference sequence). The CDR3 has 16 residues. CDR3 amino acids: CASSRRGSGGGETQYF. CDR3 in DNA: TGTGCCAGCAGCCGGCGGGGTAGCGGAGGTGGGGAGACCCAGTACTTC.

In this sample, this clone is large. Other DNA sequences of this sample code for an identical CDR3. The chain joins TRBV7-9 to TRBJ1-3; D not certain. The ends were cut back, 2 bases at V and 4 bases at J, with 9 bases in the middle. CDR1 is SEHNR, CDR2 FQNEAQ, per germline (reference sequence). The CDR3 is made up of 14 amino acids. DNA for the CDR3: TGTGCCAGCAGCTTAAGCGTCAGAGGAAACACCATATATTTT. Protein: CASSLSVRGNTIYF.

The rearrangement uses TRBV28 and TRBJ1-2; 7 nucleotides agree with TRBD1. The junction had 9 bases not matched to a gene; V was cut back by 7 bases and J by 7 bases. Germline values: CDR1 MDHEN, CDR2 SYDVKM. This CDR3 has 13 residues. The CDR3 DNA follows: TGTGCCAGCACTCACAGGGGTGAGACTGGCTACACCTTC. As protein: CASTHRGETGYTF.

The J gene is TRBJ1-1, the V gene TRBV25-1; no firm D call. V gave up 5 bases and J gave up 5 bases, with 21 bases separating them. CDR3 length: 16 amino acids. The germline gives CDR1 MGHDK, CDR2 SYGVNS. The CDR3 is CASSPPGVRELTEAFF. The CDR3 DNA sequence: TGTGCCAGCAGTCCTCCTGGGGTAAGGGAGTTGACTGAAGCTTTCTTT.

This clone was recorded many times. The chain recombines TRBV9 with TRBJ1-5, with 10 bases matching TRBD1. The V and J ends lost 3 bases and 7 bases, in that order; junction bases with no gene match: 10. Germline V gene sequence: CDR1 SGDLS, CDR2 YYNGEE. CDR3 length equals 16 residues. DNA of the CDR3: TGTGCCAGCAGCGGGCGCGGGGACAGGGGCGACCAGCCCCAGCATTTT. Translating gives CASSGRGDRGDQPQHF.

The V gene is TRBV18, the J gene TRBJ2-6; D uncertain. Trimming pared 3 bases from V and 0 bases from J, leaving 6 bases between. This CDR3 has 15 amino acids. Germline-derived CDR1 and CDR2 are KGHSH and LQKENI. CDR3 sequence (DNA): TGTGCCAGCTCACCGCGGCGCTCTGGGGCCAACGTCCTGACTTTC. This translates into CASSPRRSGANVLTF.

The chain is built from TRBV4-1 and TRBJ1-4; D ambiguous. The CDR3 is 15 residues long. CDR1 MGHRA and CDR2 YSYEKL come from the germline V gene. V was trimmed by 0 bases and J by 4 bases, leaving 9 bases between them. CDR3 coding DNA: TGCGCCAGCAGCCAAGAGACGGGTTTTAATGAAAAACTGTTTTTT. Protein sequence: CASSQETGFNEKLFF.

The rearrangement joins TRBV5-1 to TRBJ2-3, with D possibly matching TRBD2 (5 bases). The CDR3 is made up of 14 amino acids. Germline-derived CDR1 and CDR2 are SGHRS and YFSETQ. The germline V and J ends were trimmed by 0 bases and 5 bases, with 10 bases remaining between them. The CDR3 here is CASSLAGLRDTQYF. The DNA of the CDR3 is TGCGCCAGCAGCTTGGCGGGGTTGAGAGATACGCAGTATTTT.

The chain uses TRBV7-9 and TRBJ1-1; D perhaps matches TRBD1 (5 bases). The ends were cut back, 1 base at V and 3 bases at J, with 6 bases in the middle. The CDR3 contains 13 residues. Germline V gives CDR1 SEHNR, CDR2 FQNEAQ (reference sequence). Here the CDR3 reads CASSLGQHTEAFF. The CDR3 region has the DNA TGTGCCAGCAGCTTAGGACAGCACACTGAAGCTTTCTTT.

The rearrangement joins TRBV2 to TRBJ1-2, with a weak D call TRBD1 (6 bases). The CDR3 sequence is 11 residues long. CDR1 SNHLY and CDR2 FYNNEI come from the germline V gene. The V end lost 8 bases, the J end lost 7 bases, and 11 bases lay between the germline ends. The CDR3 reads CASVGGVGYTF. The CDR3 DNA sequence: TGTGCCAGCGTAGGGGGTGTTGGCTACACCTTC.

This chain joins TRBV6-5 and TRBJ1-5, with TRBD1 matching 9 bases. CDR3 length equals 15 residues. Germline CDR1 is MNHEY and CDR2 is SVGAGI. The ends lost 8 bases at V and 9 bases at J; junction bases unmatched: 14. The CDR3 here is CASLGTGRGIGPQHF. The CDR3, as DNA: TGTGCCAGCTTGGGGACAGGGCGGGGGATCGGGCCCCAGCATTTT.

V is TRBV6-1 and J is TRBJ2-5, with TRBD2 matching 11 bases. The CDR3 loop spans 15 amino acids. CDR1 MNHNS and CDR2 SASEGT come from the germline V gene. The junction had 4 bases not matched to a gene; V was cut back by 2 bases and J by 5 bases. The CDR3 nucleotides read TGTGCCAGCAGTGAAATAGCGGGGGGGCCGGAGACCCAGTACTTC. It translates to CASSEIAGGPETQYF.

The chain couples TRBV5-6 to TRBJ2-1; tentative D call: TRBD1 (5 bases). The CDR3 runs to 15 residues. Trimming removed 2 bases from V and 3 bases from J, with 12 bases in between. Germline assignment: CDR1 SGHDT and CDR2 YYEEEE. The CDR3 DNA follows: TGTGCCAGCAGCTTCCGGACACCCGGCTACAATGAGCAGTTCTTC. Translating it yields CASSFRTPGYNEQFF.

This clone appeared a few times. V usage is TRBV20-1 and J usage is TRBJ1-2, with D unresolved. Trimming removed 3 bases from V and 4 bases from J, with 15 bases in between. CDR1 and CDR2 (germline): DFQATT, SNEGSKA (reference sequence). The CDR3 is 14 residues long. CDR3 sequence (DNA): TGCAGTGCTAGTTCCCAGCCGGAGGGCTATGGCTACACCTTC. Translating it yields CSASSQPEGYGYTF.

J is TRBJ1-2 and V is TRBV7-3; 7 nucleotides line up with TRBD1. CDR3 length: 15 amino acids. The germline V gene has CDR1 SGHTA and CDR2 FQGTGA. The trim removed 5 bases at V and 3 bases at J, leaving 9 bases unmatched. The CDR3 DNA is TGTGCCAGCAGCCCCCGGGGCGGGACAGACTATGGCTACACCTTC. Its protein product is CASSPRGGTDYGYTF.

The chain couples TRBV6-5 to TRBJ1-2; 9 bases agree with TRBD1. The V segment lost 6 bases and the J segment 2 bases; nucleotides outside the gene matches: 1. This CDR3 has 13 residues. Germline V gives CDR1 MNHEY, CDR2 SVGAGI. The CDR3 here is CASRQGANYGYTF. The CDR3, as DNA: TGTGCCAGCAGACAGGGGGCGAACTATGGCTACACCTTC.

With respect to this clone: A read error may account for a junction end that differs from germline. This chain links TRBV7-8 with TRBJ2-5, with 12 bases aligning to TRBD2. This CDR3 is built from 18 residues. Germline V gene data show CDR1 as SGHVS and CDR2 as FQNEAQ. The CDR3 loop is CASSLAGGVSIVLETQYF. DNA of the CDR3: TGTGCCAGCAGCCTAGCGGGGGGGGTCTCCATCGTTCTCGAGACCCAGTACTTC.

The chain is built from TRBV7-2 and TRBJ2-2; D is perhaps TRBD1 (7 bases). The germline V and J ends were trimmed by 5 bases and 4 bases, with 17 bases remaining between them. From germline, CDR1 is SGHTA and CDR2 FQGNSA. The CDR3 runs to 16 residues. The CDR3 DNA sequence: TGTGCCAGCAGCCCGCGCAGGGGGGCGCGCACCGGGGAGCTGTTTTTT. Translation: CASSPRRGARTGELFF.

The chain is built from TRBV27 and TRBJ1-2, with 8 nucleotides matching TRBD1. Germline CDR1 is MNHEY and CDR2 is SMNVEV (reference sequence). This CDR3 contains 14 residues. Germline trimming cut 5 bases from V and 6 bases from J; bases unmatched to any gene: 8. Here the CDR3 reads CASSLRTGWDGYTF. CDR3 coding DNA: TGTGCCAGCAGTCTCAGGACAGGGTGGGATGGCTACACCTTC.

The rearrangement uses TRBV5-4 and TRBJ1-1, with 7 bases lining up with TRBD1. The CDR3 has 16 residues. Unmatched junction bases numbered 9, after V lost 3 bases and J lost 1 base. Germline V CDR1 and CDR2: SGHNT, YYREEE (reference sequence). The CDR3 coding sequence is TGTGCCAGCAGCTCCCAAGGGGGCTCTTCGAACACTGAAGCTTTCTTT. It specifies CASSSQGGSSNTEAFF.

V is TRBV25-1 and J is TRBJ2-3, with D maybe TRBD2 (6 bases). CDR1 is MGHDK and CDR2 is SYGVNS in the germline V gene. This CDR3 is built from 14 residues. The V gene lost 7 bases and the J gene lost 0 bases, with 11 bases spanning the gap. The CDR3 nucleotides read TGTGCCAGCACTGGGGGGATTAGCACAGATACGCAGTATTTT. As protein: CASTGGISTDTQYF.

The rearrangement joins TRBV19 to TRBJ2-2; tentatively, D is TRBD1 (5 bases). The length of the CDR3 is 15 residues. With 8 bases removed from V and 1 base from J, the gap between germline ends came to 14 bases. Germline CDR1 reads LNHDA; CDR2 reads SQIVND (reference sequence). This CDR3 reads CASARQTMNTGELFF. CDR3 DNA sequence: TGTGCCAGTGCTCGACAGACGATGAACACCGGGGAGCTGTTTTTT.

As DNA, the CDR3 is TGTGCCAGCAGTTACGCCGACACCTCTGGAAACACCATATATTTT. Translation: CASSYADTSGNTIYF. The J gene is TRBJ1-3, the V gene TRBV6-2 or TRBV6-3; D not certain. The CDR3 has 15 amino acids. Germline assignment: CDR1 MNHEY and CDR2 SVGEGT. V was trimmed by 2 bases and J by 0 bases, leaving 8 bases between them.